The 2 T cell receptor beta chains given below trace back to one sample, sequenced in a study of T cells in localized non-small cell lung cancer. Assay used: immunoSEQ multiplex PCR; TCRdb lists only in-frame clones, some missing. Among roughly 33,000 clones, 88% were seen once, and the ten largest hold 4.2%. This material consisted of peripheral blood, taken before any cancer treatment. All receptors derive from a woman between 35 and 75 years old with stage I lung adenocarcinoma.

The chain joins TRBV18 to TRBJ1-2; perhaps TRBD1 as D (6 bases). The germline V and J ends were trimmed by 2 bases and 7 bases, with 8 bases remaining between them. In germline, CDR1 is KGHSH, CDR2 LQKENI. This CDR3 contains 12 residues. CDR3 nucleotide sequence: TGTGCCAGCTCACCAATGGGGGCTGGCTACACCTTC. This encodes CASSPMGAGYTF.

The chain links TRBV11-2 to TRBJ2-3; D perhaps matches TRBD2 (6 bases). Germline values: CDR1 SGHAT, CDR2 FQNNGV. The CDR3 sequence is 17 residues long. The V end was cut by 0 bases, the J end by 2 bases, with 15 bases between. CDR3 in amino acids: CASSLEYVRDLTDTQYF. CDR3 in DNA: TGTGCCAGCAGCTTAGAGTACGTGCGGGACCTCACAGATACGCAGTATTTT.